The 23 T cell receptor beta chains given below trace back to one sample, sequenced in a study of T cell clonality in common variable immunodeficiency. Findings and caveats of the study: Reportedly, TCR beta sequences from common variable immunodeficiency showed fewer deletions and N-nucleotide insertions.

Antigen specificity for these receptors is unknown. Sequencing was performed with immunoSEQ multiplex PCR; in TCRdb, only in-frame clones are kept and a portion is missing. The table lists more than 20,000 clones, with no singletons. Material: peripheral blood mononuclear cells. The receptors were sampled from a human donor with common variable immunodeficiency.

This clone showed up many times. Partial CDR3 DNA: TGCGCCAGCAGCGGAGATACAGGGCTAGGAGGAAACACC. It is translated as CASSGDTGLGGNT. From start to end, the CDR3 is CASSGDTGLGGNTIYF. J is TRBJ1-3 and V is TRBV5-1, with D possibly being TRBD1 (6 bases). The read halts 3 residues ahead of the CDR3 end, with the missing end drawn from the germline J gene. The CDR3 contains 16 residues. The germline V gene encodes CDR1 SGHRS and CDR2 YFSETQ. The germline V and J ends were trimmed by 4 bases and 4 bases, with 18 bases remaining between them. Full variable domain (remainder filled in from reference TRBV5-1 and TRBJ1-3): KAGVTQTPRYLIKTRGQQVTLSCSPISGHRSVSWYQQTPGQGLQFLFEYFSETQRNKGNFPGRFSGRQFSNSRSEMNVSTLELGDSALYLCASSGDTGLGGNTIYFGEGSWLTVV.

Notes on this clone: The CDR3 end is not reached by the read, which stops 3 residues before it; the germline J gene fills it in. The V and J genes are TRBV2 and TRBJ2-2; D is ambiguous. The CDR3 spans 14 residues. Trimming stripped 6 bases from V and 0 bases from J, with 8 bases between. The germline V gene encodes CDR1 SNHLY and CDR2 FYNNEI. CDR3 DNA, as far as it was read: TGTGCCAGCAGCCCAGGTCCGAACACCGGGGAG. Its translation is CASSPGPNTGE. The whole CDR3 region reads CASSPGPNTGELFF.

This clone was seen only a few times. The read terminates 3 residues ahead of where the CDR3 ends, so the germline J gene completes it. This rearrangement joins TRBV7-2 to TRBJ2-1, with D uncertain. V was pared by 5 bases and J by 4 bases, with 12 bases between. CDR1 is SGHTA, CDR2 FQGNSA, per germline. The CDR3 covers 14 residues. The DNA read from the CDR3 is TGTGCCAGCAGCCCGTCGTCCGGGTACAATGAG. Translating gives CASSPSSGYNE. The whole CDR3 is CASSPSSGYNEQFF.

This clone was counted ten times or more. The CDR3 here is CSVEDPPGAYGYTF. The CDR3 bases that were read are TGCAGCGTTGAAGATCCTCCAGGGGCGTATGGC. J is TRBJ1-2 and V is TRBV29-1, with a tentative D call TRBD1 (6 bases). The CDR3 end falls 3 residues outside the read, so it is completed with the germline J gene. Trimming removed 0 bases at V and 5 bases at J, with 13 bases between. The CDR3 consists of 14 residues. Germline CDR1 reads SQVTM; CDR2 reads ANQGSEA.

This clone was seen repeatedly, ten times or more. CDR3 bases read: TGTGCCAGCAGCGTAGGCGGGATAGGCTCCTACGAG. Protein product: CASSVGGIGSYE. The complete CDR3 protein is CASSVGGIGSYEQYF. The genes are TRBV9 and TRBJ2-7, with a tentative D call TRBD2 (6 bases). The CDR3 end lies 3 residues beyond the end of the read and is filled in from the germline J gene. Germline assignment: CDR1 SGDLS and CDR2 YYNGEE. Trimming removed 0 bases from V and 0 bases from J, with 10 bases in between. CDR3 length: 15 residues.

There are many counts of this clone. The CDR3 bases that were read are TGTGCCAGCAGCTTAGTACGACGGGGCAATGAG. Its translation: CASSLVRRGNE. The entire CDR3 is CASSLVRRGNEQFF. The V gene is TRBV11-2, the J gene TRBJ2-1, with D possibly being TRBD2 (5 bases). The sequence runs out 3 residues before the end of the CDR3; the remainder is reconstructed from the germline J gene. V dropped 1 base and J dropped 6 bases, with 10 bases sitting between them. CDR3 length: 14 amino acids. CDR1 and CDR2 from the germline V gene are SGHAT and FQNNGV.

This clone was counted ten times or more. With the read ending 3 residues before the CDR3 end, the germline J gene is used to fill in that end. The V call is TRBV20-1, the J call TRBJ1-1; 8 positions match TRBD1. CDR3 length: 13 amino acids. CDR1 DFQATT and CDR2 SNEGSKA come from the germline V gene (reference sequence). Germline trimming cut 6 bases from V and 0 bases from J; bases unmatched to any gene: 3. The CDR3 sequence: CSARDRLNTEAFF. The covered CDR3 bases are TGCAGTGCGCGGGACAGGTTGAACACTGAA.

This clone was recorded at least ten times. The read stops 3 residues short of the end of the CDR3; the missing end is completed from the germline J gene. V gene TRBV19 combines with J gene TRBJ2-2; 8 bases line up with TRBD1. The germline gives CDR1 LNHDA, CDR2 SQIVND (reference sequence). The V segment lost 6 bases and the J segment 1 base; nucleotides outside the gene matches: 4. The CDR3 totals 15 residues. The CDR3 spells CASRPGTGNTGELFF. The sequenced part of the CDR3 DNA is TGTGCCAGTAGGCCAGGGACAGGGAACACCGGGGAG.

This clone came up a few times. Partial CDR3 DNA: TGTGCCAGCTCACGGGACAGACAATACAATGAG. Its protein product is CASSRDRQYNE. The full-length CDR3 reads as CASSRDRQYNEQFF. The chain employs TRBV18 and TRBJ2-1, with 7 positions matching TRBD1. Read sequence stops 3 residues before the CDR3 end, and the germline J gene provides the missing end. This CDR3 region has 14 residues. Germline values: CDR1 KGHSH, CDR2 LQKENI. V lost 4 bases to trimming and J lost 4 bases; unmatched junction nucleotides: 4. The full variable domain, rest sourced from reference TRBV18 and TRBJ2-1, is NAGVMQNPRHLVRRRGQEARLRCSPMKGHSHVYWYRQLPEEGLKFMVYLQKENIIDESGMPKERFSAEFPKEGPSILRIQQVVRGDSAAYFCASSRDRQYNEQFFGPGTRLTVL.

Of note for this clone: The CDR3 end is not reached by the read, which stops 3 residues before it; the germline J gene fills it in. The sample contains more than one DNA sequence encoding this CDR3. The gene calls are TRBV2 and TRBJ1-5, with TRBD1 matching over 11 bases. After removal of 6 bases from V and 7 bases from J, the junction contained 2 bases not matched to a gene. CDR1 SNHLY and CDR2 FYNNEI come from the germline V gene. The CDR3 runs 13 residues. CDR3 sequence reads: CASRGQGGQPQHF. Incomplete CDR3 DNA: TGTGCCAGCAGGGGACAGGGGGGCCAGCCC.

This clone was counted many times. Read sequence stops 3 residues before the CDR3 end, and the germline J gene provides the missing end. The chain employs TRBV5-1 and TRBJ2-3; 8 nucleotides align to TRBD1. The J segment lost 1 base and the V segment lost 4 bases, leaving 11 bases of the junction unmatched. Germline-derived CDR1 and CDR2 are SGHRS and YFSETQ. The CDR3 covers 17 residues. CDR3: CASSLEGTGQGTDTQYF. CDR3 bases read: TGCGCCAGCAGCCTCGAAGGGACAGGACAAGGCACAGATACG.

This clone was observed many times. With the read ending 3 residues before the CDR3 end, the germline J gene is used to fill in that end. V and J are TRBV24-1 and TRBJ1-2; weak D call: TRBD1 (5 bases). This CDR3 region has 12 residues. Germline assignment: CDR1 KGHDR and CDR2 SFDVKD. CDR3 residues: CATSEPEKGYTF. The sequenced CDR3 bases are TGTGCCACCAGTGAACCCGAGAAGGGG.

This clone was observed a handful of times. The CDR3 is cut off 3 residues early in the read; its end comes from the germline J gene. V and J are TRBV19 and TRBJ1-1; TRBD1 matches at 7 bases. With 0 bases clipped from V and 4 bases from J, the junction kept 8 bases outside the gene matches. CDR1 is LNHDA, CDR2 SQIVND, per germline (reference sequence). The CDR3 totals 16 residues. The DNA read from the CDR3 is TGTGCCAGTAGTATAGAGTCGACAGGGTTGATCACTGAA. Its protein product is CASSIESTGLITE. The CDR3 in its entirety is CASSIESTGLITEAFF. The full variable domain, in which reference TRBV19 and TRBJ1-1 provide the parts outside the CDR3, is DGGITQSPKYLFRKEGQNVTLSCEQNLNHDAMYWYRQDPGQGLRLIYYSQIVNDFQKGDIAEGYSVSREKKESFPLTVTSAQKNPTAFYLCASSIESTGLITEAFFGQGTRLTVV.

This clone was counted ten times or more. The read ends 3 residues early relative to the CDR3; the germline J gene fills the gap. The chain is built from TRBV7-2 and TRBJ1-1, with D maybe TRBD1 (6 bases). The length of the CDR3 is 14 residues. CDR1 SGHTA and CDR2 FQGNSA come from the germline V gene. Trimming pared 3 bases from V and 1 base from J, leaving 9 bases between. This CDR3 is CASSFPRGNTEAFF. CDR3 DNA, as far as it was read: TGTGCCAGCAGCTTCCCCAGGGGGAACACTGAA.

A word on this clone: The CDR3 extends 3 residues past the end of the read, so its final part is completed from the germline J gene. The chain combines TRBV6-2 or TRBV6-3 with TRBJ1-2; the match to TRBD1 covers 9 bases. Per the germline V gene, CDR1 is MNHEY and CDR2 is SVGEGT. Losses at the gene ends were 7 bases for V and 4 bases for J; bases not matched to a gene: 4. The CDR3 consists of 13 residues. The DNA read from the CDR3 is TGTGCCAGCAACCAGGACAGGGGCTATGGC. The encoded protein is CASNQDRGYG. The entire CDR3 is CASNQDRGYGYTF.

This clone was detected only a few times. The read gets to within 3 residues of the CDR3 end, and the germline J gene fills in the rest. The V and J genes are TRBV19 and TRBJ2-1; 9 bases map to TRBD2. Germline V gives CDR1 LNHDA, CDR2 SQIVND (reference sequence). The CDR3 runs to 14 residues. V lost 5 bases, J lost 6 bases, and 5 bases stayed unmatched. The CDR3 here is CASSFSGSINEQFF. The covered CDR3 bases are TGTGCCAGTAGTTTTAGCGGGAGTATCAATGAG. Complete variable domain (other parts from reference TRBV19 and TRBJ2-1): DGGITQSPKYLFRKEGQNVTLSCEQNLNHDAMYWYRQDPGQGLRLIYYSQIVNDFQKGDIAEGYSVSREKKESFPLTVTSAQKNPTAFYLCASSFSGSINEQFFGPGTRLTVL.

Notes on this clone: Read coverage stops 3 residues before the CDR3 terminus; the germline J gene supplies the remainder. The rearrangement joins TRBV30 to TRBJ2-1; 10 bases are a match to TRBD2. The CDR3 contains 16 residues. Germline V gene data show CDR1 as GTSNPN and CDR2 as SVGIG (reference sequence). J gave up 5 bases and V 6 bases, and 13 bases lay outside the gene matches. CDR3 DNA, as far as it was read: TGTGCCTGCGGAGTCGGTACTAGCGGGATCCACAATGAG. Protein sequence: CACGVGTSGIHNE. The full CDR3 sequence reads CACGVGTSGIHNEQFF. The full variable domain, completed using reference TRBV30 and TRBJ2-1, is SQTIHQWPATLVQPVGSPLSLECTVEGTSNPNLYWYRQAAGRGLQLLFYSVGIGQISSEVPQNLSASRPQDRQFILSSKKLLLSDSGFYLCACGVGTSGIHNEQFFGPGTRLTVL.

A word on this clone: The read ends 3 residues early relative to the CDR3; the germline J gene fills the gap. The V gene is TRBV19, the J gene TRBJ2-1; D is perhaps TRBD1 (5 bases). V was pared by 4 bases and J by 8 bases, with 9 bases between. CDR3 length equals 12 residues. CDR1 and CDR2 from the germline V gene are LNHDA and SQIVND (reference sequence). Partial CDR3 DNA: TGTGCCAGTAGTACAGGGCTGGATGAG. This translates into CASSTGLDE. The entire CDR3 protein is CASSTGLDEQFF.

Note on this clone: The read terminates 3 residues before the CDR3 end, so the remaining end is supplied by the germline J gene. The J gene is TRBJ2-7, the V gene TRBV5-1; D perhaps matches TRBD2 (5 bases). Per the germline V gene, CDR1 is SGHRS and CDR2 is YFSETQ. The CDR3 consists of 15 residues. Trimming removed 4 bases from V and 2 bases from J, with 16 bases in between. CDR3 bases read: TGCGCCAGCAGCCGCGACCCGACTACCACCTACGAG. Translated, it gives CASSRDPTTTYE. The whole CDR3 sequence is CASSRDPTTTYEQYF.

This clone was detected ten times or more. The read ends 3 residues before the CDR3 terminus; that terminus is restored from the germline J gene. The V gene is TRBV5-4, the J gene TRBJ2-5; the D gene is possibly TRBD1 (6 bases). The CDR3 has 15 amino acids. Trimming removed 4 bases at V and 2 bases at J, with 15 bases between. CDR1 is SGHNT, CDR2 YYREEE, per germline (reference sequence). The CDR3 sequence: CASSQNPGAQETQYF. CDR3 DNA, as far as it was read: TGTGCCAGCAGCCAAAATCCAGGGGCACAAGAGACC.

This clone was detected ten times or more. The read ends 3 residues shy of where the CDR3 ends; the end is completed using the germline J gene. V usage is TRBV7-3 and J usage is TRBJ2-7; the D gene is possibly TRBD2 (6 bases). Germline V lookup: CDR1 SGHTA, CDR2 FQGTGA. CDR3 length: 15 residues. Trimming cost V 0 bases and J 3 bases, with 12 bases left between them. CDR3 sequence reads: CASSLTSVADYEQYF. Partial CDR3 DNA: TGTGCCAGCAGCTTAACGTCCGTAGCGGACTACGAG.

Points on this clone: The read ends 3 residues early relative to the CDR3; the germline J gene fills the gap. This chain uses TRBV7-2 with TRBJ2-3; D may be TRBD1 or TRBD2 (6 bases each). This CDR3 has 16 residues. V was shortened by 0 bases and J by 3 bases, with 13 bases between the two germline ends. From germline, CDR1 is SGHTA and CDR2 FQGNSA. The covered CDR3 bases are TGTGCCAGCAGCTTAGCAGGGGGAGGACAGACAGATACG. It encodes CASSLAGGGQTDT. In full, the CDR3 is CASSLAGGGQTDTQYF.

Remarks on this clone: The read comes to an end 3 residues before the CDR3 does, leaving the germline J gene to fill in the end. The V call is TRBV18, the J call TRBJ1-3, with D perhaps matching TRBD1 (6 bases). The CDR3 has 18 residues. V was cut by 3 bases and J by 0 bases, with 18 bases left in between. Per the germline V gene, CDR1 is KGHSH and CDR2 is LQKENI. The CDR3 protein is CASSPFGQGTNSGNTIYF. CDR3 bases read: TGTGCCAGCTCACCCTTCGGGCAGGGGACCAACTCTGGAAACACC. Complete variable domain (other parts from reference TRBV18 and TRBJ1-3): NAGVMQNPRHLVRRRGQEARLRCSPMKGHSHVYWYRQLPEEGLKFMVYLQKENIIDESGMPKERFSAEFPKEGPSILRIQQVVRGDSAAYFCASSPFGQGTNSGNTIYFGEGSWLTVV.